Shown below are 2 T cell receptor beta chains from a single sample sequenced in a study of blood T cell repertoires in COVID-19. The table came from immunoSEQ multiplex PCR; TCRdb's copy has only in-frame clones and leaves some out. The sample lists about 380,000 clones, more than 70% seen once, with 1.2% in the top ten. The sequencing sample was made of PBMCs or T cells enriched from blood (not recorded which). The receptors were sampled from a woman in her late teens or twenties who had recovered from COVID-19.

The genes are TRBV10-1 and TRBJ2-1; 10 bases agree with TRBD2. The CDR3 covers 15 residues. Germline loops: CDR1 WNHNN, CDR2 SYGVQD (reference sequence). V was pared by 0 bases and J by 7 bases, with 3 bases of the junction left unmatched. CDR3 amino acids: CASSESPGLANEQFF. The DNA for the CDR3 is TGCGCCAGCAGTGAGTCGCCGGGACTAGCGAATGAGCAGTTCTTC.

The CDR3, as DNA: TGTGCCAGCAGCTTTCGGGGGGGCGGCACAGATACGCAGTATTTT. Its protein product is CASSFRGGGTDTQYF. This chain uses TRBV13 with TRBJ2-3; 8 bases are a match to TRBD2. V lost 3 bases, J lost 1 base, and 3 bases stayed unmatched. The germline CDR1 and CDR2 sequences are PRHDT and FYEKMQ (reference sequence). CDR3 length: 15 amino acids.